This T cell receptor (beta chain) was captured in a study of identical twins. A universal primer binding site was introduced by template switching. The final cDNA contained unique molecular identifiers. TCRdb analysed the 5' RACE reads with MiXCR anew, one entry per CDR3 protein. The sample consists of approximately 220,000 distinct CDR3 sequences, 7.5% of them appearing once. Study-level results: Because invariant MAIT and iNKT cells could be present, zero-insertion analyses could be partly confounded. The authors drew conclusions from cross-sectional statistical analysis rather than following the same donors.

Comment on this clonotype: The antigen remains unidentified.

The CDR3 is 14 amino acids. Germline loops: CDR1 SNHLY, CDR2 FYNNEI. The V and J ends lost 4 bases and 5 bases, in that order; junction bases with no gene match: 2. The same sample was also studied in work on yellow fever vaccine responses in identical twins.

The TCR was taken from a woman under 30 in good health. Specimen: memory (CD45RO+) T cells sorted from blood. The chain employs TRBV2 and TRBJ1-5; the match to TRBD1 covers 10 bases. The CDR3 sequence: CASSGTGGYQPQHF. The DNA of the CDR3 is TGTGCCAGCAGTGGGACAGGGGGATATCAGCCCCAGCATTTT.